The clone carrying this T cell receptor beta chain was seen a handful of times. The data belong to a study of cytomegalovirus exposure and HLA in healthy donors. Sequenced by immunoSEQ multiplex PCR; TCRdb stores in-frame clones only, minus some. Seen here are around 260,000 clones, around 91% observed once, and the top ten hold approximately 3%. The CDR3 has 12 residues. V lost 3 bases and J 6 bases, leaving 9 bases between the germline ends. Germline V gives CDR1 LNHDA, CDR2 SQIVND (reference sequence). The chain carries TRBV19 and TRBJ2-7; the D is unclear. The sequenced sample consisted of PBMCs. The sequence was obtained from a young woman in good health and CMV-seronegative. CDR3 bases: TGTGCCAGTAGTATTGCAGAGTCCGAGCAGTACTTC. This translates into CASSIAESEQYF.